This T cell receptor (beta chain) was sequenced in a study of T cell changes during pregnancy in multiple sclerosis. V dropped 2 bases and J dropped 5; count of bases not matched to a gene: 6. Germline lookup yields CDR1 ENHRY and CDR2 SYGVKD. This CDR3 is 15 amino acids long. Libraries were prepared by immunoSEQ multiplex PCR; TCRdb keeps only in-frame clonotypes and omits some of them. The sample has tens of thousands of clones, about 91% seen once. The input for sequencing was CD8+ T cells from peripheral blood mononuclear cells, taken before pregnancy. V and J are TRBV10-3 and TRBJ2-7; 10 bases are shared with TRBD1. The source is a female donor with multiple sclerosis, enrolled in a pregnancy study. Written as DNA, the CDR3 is TGTGCCATCAGTGAGCCGGGACAGGGGCTCAACGAGCAGTACTTC. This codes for CAISEPGQGLNEQYF.